The present TCR beta chain was sequenced within a study of T cells after yellow fever vaccination. TCRdb recomputed calls from the 5' RACE reads with MiXCR, one row per CDR3 protein. The sample records more than 300,000 distinct CDR3 sequences, about 6.9% being singletons. Trimming shortened V by 1 base and J by 4 bases, and 12 bases separated the two germline ends. The CDR3 covers 15 residues. The germline V gene has CDR1 LNHDA and CDR2 SQIVND (reference sequence). In this sample, this clonotype turned up once. The clonotype was recovered from a man younger than 35 who received the YFV17D yellow fever vaccine. This chain joins TRBV19 and TRBJ2-3, with D possibly being TRBD1 (6 bases). This specimen consisted of PBMCs, obtained 45 days after the first yellow fever vaccination. CDR3 in amino acids: CASSIGVRGADTQYF. CDR3 sequence (DNA): TGTGCCAGTAGTATAGGTGTCAGGGGAGCAGATACGCAGTATTTT.